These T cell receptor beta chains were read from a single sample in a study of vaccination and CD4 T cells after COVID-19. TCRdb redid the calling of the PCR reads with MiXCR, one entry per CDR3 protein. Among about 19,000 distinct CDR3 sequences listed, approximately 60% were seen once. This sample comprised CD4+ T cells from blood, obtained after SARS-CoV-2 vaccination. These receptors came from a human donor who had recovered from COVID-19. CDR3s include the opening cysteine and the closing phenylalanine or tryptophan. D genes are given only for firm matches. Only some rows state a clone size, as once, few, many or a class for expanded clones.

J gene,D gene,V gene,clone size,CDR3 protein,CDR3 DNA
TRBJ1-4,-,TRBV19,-,CASRTTGPATNEKLFF,TGTGCCAGTAGAACCACCGGGCCTGCAACTAATGAAAAACTGTTTTTT
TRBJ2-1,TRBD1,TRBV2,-,CASISRDRGPDNEQFF,TGTGCCAGCATCTCCCGGGACAGGGGGCCCGACAATGAGCAGTTCTTC
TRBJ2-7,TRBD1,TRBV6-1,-,CASSPGQGAVQYF,TGTGCCAGCAGTCCGGGACAGGGGGCGGTGCAGTACTTC
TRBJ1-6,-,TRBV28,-,CASTLAGGLGHSPLHF,TGTGCCAGCACTTTGGCCGGAGGGCTGGGGCATTCACCCCTCCACTTT
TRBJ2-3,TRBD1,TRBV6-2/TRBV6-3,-,CASSPGTGHTDTQCF,TGTGCCAGCAGCCCCGGGACAGGGCACACAGATACGCAGTGTTTT
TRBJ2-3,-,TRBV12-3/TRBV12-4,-,CASSFRLITDTQYF,TGTGCCAGCAGTTTTAGGCTTATCACAGATACGCAGTATTTT
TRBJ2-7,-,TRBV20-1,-,CSARDVGYSYEQYF,TGCAGTGCTAGAGACGTGGGTTACTCCTACGAGCAGTACTTC
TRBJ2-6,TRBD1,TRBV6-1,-,CASTVDRVGPGANVLTF,TGTGCCAGCACTGTTGACAGGGTGGGTCCTGGGGCCAACGTCCTGACTTTC
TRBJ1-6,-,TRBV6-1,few,CASYRKKDSPLHF,TGTGCCAGCTATAGAAAGAAGGATTCACCCCTCCACTTT
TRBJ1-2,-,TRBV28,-,CASSLSHRNYGYTF,TGTGCCAGCAGTTTATCCCACAGAAACTATGGCTACACCTTC
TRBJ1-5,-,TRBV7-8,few,CASSLERINQPQHF,TGTGCCAGCAGCTTAGAACGGATTAATCAGCCCCAGCATTTT
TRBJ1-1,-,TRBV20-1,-,CSANPPPTNTEAFF,TGCAGCGCCAACCCCCCCCCGACCAACACTGAAGCTTTCTTT
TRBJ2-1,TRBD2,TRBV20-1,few,CSATSGVSSYNEQFF,TGCAGTGCCACTAGCGGGGTGAGCTCCTACAATGAGCAGTTCTTC
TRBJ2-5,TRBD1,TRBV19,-,CASSSGTGVYSQYF,TGTGCCAGTAGTAGCGGGACAGGGGTTTATAGCCAGTACTTC
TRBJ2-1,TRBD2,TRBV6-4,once,CASSDEAGRGPNEQFF,TGTGCCAGCAGTGACGAGGCCGGGAGGGGCCCCAATGAGCAGTTCTTC
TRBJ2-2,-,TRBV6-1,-,CASSLRTNTGELFF,TGTGCCAGCAGTCTCCGGACAAACACCGGGGAGCTGTTTTTT
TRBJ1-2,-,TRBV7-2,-,CASSSYTNYGYTF,TGTGCCAGCAGCTCCTACACCAACTATGGCTACACCTTC
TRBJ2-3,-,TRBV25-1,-,CASSAFTGTDTQYF,TGTGCCAGCAGTGCCTTTACAGGCACAGATACGCAGTATTTT
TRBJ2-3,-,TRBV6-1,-,CASRLQDTQYF,TGTGCCAGCAGATTGCAGGATACGCAGTATTTT
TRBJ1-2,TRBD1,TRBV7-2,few,CASSLTGQGVGYTF,TGTGCCAGCAGCTTAACCGGTCAGGGGGTCGGCTACACCTTC
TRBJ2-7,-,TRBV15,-,CATSRGPFYEQYF,TGTGCCACCAGCAGAGGACCCTTCTACGAGCAGTACTTC
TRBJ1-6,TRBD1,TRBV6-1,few,CASSVGQGEGSPLHF,TGTGCCAGCAGCGTGGGACAGGGAGAGGGTTCACCCCTCCACTTT
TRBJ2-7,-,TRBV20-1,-,CSARDLRAYEQYF,TGCAGTGCTAGAGATCTGCGCGCCTACGAGCAGTACTTC
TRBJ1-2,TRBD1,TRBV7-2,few,CASSSGQGGYTF,TGTGCCAGCAGCTCCGGACAGGGCGGCTACACCTTC
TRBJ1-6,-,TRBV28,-,CASRPPAGTLNSPLHF,TGTGCCAGCAGACCGCCAGCCGGGACCCTTAATTCACCCCTCCACTTT
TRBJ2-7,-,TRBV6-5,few,CASSYPTGSGAYEQYF,TGTGCCAGCAGTTACCCAACAGGGTCCGGGGCCTACGAGCAGTACTTC
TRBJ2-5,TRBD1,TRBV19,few,CASRDRGSETQYF,TGTGCCAGTAGAGACAGGGGGTCAGAGACCCAGTACTTC
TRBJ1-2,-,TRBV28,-,CASRERQDYGYTF,TGTGCCAGCAGAGAAAGACAGGACTATGGCTACACCTTC
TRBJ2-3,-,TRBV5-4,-,CASTSASTDTQYF,TGTGCCAGCACTAGCGCTAGCACAGATACGCAGTATTTT
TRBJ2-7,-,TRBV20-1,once,CSASKMSEQYF,TGCAGTGCAAGTAAGATGAGCGAGCAGTACTTC
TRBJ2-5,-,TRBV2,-,CASNRDKGWETQYF,TGTGCCAGCAATCGGGACAAAGGGTGGGAGACCCAGTACTTC
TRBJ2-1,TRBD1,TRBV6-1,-,CVSSDRGGTYNEQFF,TGTGTCAGCAGTGACAGGGGTGGTACCTACAATGAGCAGTTCTTC
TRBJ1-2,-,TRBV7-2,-,CASSFDRRYGYTF,TGTGCCAGCAGCTTTGACAGACGCTATGGCTACACCTTC
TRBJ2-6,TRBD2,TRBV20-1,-,CSASIGTSASGANVLTF,TGCAGTGCTAGCATAGGGACTAGCGCGTCTGGGGCCAACGTCCTGACTTTC
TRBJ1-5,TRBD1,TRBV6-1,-,CASRTGISNQPQHF,TGTGCCAGCAGGACAGGGATTAGCAATCAGCCCCAGCATTTT
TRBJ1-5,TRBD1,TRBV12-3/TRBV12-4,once,CASSLAGTAREPQHF,TGTGCCAGCAGTTTAGCTGGGACAGCCAGGGAGCCCCAGCATTTT
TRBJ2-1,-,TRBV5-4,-,CASRQFDENSHEQFF,TGTGCCAGCAGACAGTTCGACGAAAACTCCCATGAGCAGTTCTTC
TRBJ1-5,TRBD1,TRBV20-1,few,CSAKGAGNQPQHF,TGCAGTGCTAAGGGGGCTGGCAATCAGCCCCAGCATTTT
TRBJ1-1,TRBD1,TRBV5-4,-,CASSRQGGGLSFMNTEAFF,TGTGCCAGCAGCCGACAGGGGGGCGGACTTTCATTTATGAACACTGAAGCTTTCTTT
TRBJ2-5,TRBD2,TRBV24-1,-,CATSDSPREYGRARETQYF,TGTGCCACCAGTGATTCTCCCCGAGAGTACGGGAGGGCCCGAGAGACCCAGTACTTC
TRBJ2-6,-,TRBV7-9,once,CASSLVGGSGANVLTF,TGTGCCAGCAGCTTAGTGGGGGGCTCCGGGGCCAACGTCCTGACTTTC
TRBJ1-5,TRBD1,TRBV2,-,CASNLGTGDQPQHF,TGTGCCAGCAATCTCGGGACAGGGGATCAGCCCCAGCATTTT
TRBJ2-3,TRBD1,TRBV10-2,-,CASSGRTGSTDTQYF,TGCGCCAGCAGTGGAAGGACAGGGAGCACAGATACGCAGTATTTT
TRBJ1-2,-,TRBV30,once,CAWSVSDLSWGYTF,TGTGCCTGGAGTGTCTCGGACCTCTCCTGGGGCTACACCTTC
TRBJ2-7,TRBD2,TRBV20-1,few,CSAMDPRTSQSLSYEQYF,TGCAGTGCCATGGACCCCCGGACTAGTCAGAGTCTGTCCTACGAGCAGTACTTC
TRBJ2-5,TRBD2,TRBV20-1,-,CSARFSGRETQYF,TGCAGTGCTCGGTTTAGCGGGAGGGAGACCCAGTACTTC
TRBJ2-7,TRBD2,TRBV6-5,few,CASSYLRTSGRDEQYF,TGTGCCAGCAGTTACCTACGGACTAGCGGGAGGGACGAGCAGTACTTC
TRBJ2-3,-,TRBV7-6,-,CASSLASITDTQYF,TGTGCCAGCAGCTTAGCCAGTATCACAGATACGCAGTATTTT
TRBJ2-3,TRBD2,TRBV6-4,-,CASSPTSGGTDTQYF,TGTGCCAGCAGCCCTACTAGCGGAGGCACAGATACGCAGTATTTT
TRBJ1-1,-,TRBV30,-,CAWSRGQGTEAFF,TGTGCCTGGAGTCGGGGGCAGGGCACTGAAGCTTTCTTT
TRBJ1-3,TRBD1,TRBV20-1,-,CSARRQGAGNTIYF,TGCAGTGCTAGAAGGCAGGGGGCTGGAAACACCATATATTTT
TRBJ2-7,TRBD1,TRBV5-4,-,CASSQMGRGQGEQYF,TGTGCCAGCAGCCAGATGGGCAGGGGGCAAGGCGAGCAGTACTTC
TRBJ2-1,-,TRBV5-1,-,CASSYWTQMGNEQFF,TGCGCCAGCAGCTACTGGACCCAGATGGGCAATGAGCAGTTCTTC
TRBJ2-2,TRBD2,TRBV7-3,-,CASSLTSGSGTGELFF,TGTGCCAGCAGTCTGACTAGCGGGAGTGGCACCGGGGAGCTGTTTTTT
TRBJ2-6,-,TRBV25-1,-,CASNTGTGANVLTF,TGTGCCAGCAACACAGGGACTGGGGCCAACGTCCTGACTTTC
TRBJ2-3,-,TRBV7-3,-,CASSTHPGDTQYF,TGTGCCAGCAGCACTCACCCCGGAGATACGCAGTATTTT
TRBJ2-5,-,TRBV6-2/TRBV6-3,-,CASSPTTGQVTQYF,TGTGCCAGCAGCCCGACGACAGGCCAAGTGACCCAGTACTTC
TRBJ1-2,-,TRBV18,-,CASSGNTGLTNYGYTF,TGTGCCAGCTCAGGAAATACGGGTCTCACTAACTATGGCTACACCTTC